The 6 T cell receptor beta chains below were found in one sample sequenced in a study of post-analysis software for immune sequencing data. Regarding the study as a whole: Patients carried several TRBV segments more frequently than controls did, and TRBV5-6, TRBV5-1 and TRBV20-1 were among them.

Their antigens are not known. Built from TCR beta cDNA, the libraries had unique molecular identifiers in them. TCRdb ran MiXCR on the PCR reads and lists one entry per CDR3 protein. The sample holds 450,000 or so distinct CDR3 sequences; approximately 45% are singletons and the top ten take around 10%. The specimen sequenced was blood. The receptor set was obtained from a girl between 10 and 17 years old with multiple sclerosis.

This chain connects TRBV6-2 or TRBV6-3 to TRBJ2-1; possibly TRBD1 or TRBD2 for D (5 bases each). V was shortened by 5 bases and J by 10 bases, with 15 bases between the two germline ends. This CDR3 is 13 amino acids long. Germline V CDR1 and CDR2: MNHEY, SVGEGT. CDR3 sequence reads: CASSRTERGEQFF. Here the CDR3 DNA reads TGTGCCAGCAGTCGGACGGAGAGGGGAGAGCAGTTCTTC.

In its sample, this clonotype was seen a few times. A read error may produce the germline difference seen at one junction end. V gene TRBV7-2 combines with J gene TRBJ2-5, with 7 bases aligning to TRBD1. Germline V lookup: CDR1 SGHTA, CDR2 FQGNSA. This CDR3 region has 15 residues. In DNA form, the CDR3 reads TGTGCCAGCAGTTTAGGGGACAGACTCCAAGAGACCCAGTACTTC. The encoded protein is CASSLGDRLQETQYF.

This clonotype occurred a few times. CDR3 DNA: TGTGCCAGCAGTTCCCAGGACCGAGGGGGGCACATTCAGTACTTC. Protein product: CASSSQDRGGHIQYF. The chain recombines TRBV7-9 with TRBJ2-4, with D tentatively TRBD1 or TRBD2 (6 bases each). Germline loops: CDR1 SEHNR, CDR2 FQNEAQ (reference sequence). The ends were cut back, 6 bases at V and 8 bases at J, with 20 bases in the middle. This CDR3 region has 15 residues. The whole variable domain, filled in from reference TRBV7-9 and TRBJ2-4, reads DTGVSQNPRHKITKRGQNVTFRCDPISEHNRLYWYRQTLGQGPEFLTYFQNEAQLEKSRLLSDRFSAERPKGSFSTLEIQRTEQGDSAMYLCASSSQDRGGHIQYFGAGTRLSVL.

The rearrangement joins TRBV6-5 to TRBJ2-7; 7 bases line up with TRBD2. Germline assignment: CDR1 MNHEY and CDR2 SVGAGI. With V trimmed by 9 bases and J by 2 bases, 4 bases remained unmatched. The CDR3 is made up of 12 amino acids. Here the CDR3 DNA reads TGTGCCAGTGGCCGGGAGGCCTACGAGCAGTACTTC. As protein: CASGREAYEQYF.

This rearrangement joins TRBV7-9 to TRBJ2-1; TRBD1 aligns across 10 bases. The CDR3 totals 16 residues. Germline V gene sequence: CDR1 SEHNR, CDR2 FQNEAQ (reference sequence). Trimming took 6 bases from V and 9 from J; bases not matched to a gene: 14. This CDR3 is CASSSPGQGNLGEQFF. The CDR3 nucleotides read TGTGCCAGCAGTTCGCCGGGACAGGGGAATCTCGGTGAGCAGTTCTTC.

This clonotype was recorded a few times. The V gene is TRBV5-6, the J gene TRBJ1-2; D call uncertain. CDR1 SGHDT and CDR2 YYEEEE come from the germline V gene. The CDR3 spans 15 residues. V dropped 4 bases and J dropped 5 bases, with 18 bases sitting between them. The CDR3 DNA reads as TGTGCCAGCAGCGGTAGAGACTGGGGTGGATATGGCTACACCTTC. Amino acids: CASSGRDWGGYGYTF.